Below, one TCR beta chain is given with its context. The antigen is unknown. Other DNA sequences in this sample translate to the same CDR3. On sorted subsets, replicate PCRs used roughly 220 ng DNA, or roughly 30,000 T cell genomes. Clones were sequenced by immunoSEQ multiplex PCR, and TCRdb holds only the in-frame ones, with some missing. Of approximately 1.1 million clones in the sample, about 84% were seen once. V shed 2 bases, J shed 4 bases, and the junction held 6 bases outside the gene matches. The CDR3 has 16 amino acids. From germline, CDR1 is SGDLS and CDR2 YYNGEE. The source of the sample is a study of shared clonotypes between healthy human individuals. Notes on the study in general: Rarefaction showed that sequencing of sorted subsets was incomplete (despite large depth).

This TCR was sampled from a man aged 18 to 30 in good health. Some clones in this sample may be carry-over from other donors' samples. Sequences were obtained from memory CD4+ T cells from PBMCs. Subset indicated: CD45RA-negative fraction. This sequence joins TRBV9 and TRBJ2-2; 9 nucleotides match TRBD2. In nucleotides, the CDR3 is TGTGCCAGCAGCGTGTCTAGCGGGATAAGCACCGGGGAGCTGTTTTTT. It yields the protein CASSVSSGISTGELFF. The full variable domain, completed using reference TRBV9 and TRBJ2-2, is DSGVTQTPKHLITATGQRVTLRCSPRSGDLSVYWYQQSLDQGLQFLIQYYNGEERAKGNILERFSAQQFPDLHSELNLSSLELGDSALYFCASSVSSGISTGELFFGEGSRLTVL.